Below, 19 T cell receptor beta chains from the same sample are listed, as sequenced in a study of blood T cell repertoires in COVID-19. Clones were sequenced by immunoSEQ multiplex PCR, and TCRdb holds only the in-frame ones, with some missing. The data hold around 130,000 clones, with 70% to 85% observed a single time. The source material was peripheral blood. The origin of the receptors is a woman in her sixties or seventies with acute or convalescent COVID-19.

The chain's CDR3 is CASSLTGNQPQHF. For the CDR3, the DNA is TGTGCCAGCAGCTTGACAGGCAATCAGCCCCAGCATTTT. V is TRBV7-3 and J is TRBJ1-5, with D perhaps TRBD1 (5 bases). CDR3 length: 13 amino acids. CDR1 is SGHTA and CDR2 is FQGTGA in the germline V gene. Trimming shortened V by 3 bases and J by 2 bases, and 5 bases separated the two germline ends.

This chain joins TRBV19 and TRBJ1-6, with D possibly matching TRBD1 (5 bases). Per germline, CDR1 LNHDA and CDR2 SQIVND (reference sequence). The CDR3 is made up of 16 amino acids. Trimming removed 4 bases at V and 7 bases at J, with 17 bases between. This CDR3 reads CASSTGRDSVNSPLHF. CDR3 bases: TGTGCCAGTAGTACGGGCCGGGACTCCGTAAATTCACCCCTCCACTTT.

The chain is built from TRBV5-6 and TRBJ1-3; tentative D call: TRBD1 (5 bases). Germline loops: CDR1 SGHDT, CDR2 YYEEEE. This CDR3 is built from 13 residues. V gave up 2 bases and J gave up 4 bases, with 7 bases separating them. Here the CDR3 DNA reads TGTGCCAGCAGCTTCTACAGGGGAAACACCATATATTTT. It translates to CASSFYRGNTIYF.

This chain's CDR3 is CASSWVEGGEQYV. CDR3 sequence (DNA): TGTGCCAGCAGTTGGGTCGAAGGGGGCGAGCAGTACGTC. The chain recombines TRBV6-5 with TRBJ2-7, with D maybe TRBD1 (6 bases). Germline CDR1 MNHEY, CDR2 SVGAGI. This CDR3 is built from 13 residues. V was shortened by 4 bases and J by 6 bases, with 13 bases between the two germline ends.

This clone was picked up one time. The gene calls are TRBV19 and TRBJ1-4; the match to TRBD1 covers 8 bases. The V gene end was trimmed by 3 bases and the J gene end by 7 bases; junction bases not matched to a gene: 10. CDR1 LNHDA and CDR2 SQIVND come from the germline V gene (reference sequence). The CDR3 totals 16 residues. The CDR3 DNA sequence: TGTGCCAGTAGTATTGGAGGGACAGGCTACGGTGAAAAACTGTTTTTT. Residues: CASSIGGTGYGEKLFF. The full variable domain, in which reference TRBV19 and TRBJ1-4 provide the parts outside the CDR3, is DGGITQSPKYLFRKEGQNVTLSCEQNLNHDAMYWYRQDPGQGLRLIYYSQIVNDFQKGDIAEGYSVSREKKESFPLTVTSAQKNPTAFYLCASSIGGTGYGEKLFFGSGTQLSVL.

The chain combines TRBV6-6 with TRBJ2-1, with 9 bases identical to TRBD1. Germline V gene sequence: CDR1 MNHNY, CDR2 SVGAGI (reference sequence). V shed 5 bases and J 7 bases; nucleotides not matched to a gene: 12. The CDR3 is 16 residues long. CDR3 DNA: TGTGCCAGCAGTCGAACTCACAGGGGGCTTATGAATGAGCAGTTCTTC. Its protein product is CASSRTHRGLMNEQFF.

The chain couples TRBV9 to TRBJ2-1; 8 bases line up with TRBD2. Germline V gene data show CDR1 as SGDLS and CDR2 as YYNGEE. This CDR3 contains 16 residues. V lost 0 bases, J lost 6 bases, and 8 bases stayed unmatched. The CDR3 DNA reads as TGTGCCAGCAGCGTAGCCTCAGCGGGAGTGATCAATGAGCAGTTCTTC. This encodes CASSVASAGVINEQFF. The full variable domain, in which reference TRBV9 and TRBJ2-1 provide the parts outside the CDR3, is DSGVTQTPKHLITATGQRVTLRCSPRSGDLSVYWYQQSLDQGLQFLIQYYNGEERAKGNILERFSAQQFPDLHSELNLSSLELGDSALYFCASSVASAGVINEQFFGPGTRLTVL.

As concerns this clone: Other DNA sequences from this sample encode an identical CDR3 as well. This chain uses TRBV19 with TRBJ1-1, with TRBD1 identical over 7 bases. Looked up from germline, CDR1 is LNHDA and CDR2 is SQIVND (reference sequence). The CDR3 loop spans 14 amino acids. After removal of 1 base from V and 2 bases from J, the junction contained 1 base not matched to a gene. CDR3 loop: CASSIVGGNTEAFF. The CDR3 DNA sequence: TGTGCCAGTAGTATAGTAGGGGGCAACACTGAAGCTTTCTTT.

The V call is TRBV3-1 (or the pseudogene TRBV3-2), the J call TRBJ1-1; 9 bases match TRBD1. Germline lookup yields CDR1 LGHDT and CDR2 YNNKEL (reference sequence). This CDR3 has 15 amino acids. J gave up 3 bases and V 3 bases, and 5 bases lay outside the gene matches. The CDR3 bases are TGTGCCAGCAGCCACTCTGGGACAGGGCACACTGAAGCTTTCTTT. Translation: CASSHSGTGHTEAFF.

The chain joins TRBV20-1 to TRBJ2-1, with D possibly TRBD2 on 5 matching bases. The CDR3 is 14 amino acids. Germline V lookup: CDR1 DFQATT, CDR2 SNEGSKA (reference sequence). The V end lost 3 bases, the J end lost 6 bases, and 15 bases lay between the germline ends. The CDR3 region is CSASTPEVVNEQFF. In DNA form, the CDR3 reads TGCAGTGCTAGTACACCGGAGGTGGTCAATGAGCAGTTCTTC.

The chain carries TRBV2 and TRBJ2-7; D gene unclear. CDR3 length: 13 residues. V lost 5 bases and J 0 bases, leaving 8 bases between the germline ends. Germline V CDR1 and CDR2: SNHLY, FYNNEI. The CDR3 loop reads CASSLQSSYEQYV. The CDR3 region has the DNA TGTGCCAGCAGTTTACAGAGCTCCTACGAGCAGTACGTC.

This chain joins TRBV18 and TRBJ1-2; perhaps TRBD1 as D (5 bases). CDR1 and CDR2 (germline): KGHSH, LQKENI. The V end was cut by 6 bases, the J end by 7 bases, with 18 bases between. This CDR3 comprises 14 residues. The CDR3 spells CASSPGGRLRGYTF. The CDR3 nucleotides are TGTGCCAGCTCCCCCGGGGGTCGGTTACGTGGCTACACCTTC. Full variable domain (remainder filled in from reference TRBV18 and TRBJ1-2): NAGVMQNPRHLVRRRGQEARLRCSPMKGHSHVYWYRQLPEEGLKFMVYLQKENIIDESGMPKERFSAEFPKEGPSILRIQQVVRGDSAAYFCASSPGGRLRGYTFGSGTRLTVV.

The gene calls are TRBV11-2 and TRBJ2-3; D perhaps matches TRBD1 (6 bases). Germline assignment: CDR1 SGHAT and CDR2 FQNNGV. The CDR3 covers 18 residues. V shed 2 bases and J shed 1 base, with 19 bases lying between them. The CDR3, as DNA: TGTGCCAGCAGCTTATTTTTCCCTGACAGGCGAGGCACAGATACGCAGTATTTT. Amino acids: CASSLFFPDRRGTDTQYF.

The V call is TRBV5-1, the J call TRBJ2-3, with D possibly TRBD1 on 5 matching bases. V shed 4 bases and J shed 4 bases, with 10 bases lying between them. Germline CDR1 and CDR2: SGHRS and YFSETQ. This CDR3 is built from 13 residues. CDR3 coding DNA: TGCGCCAGCAGCGATGGACATCCAGATACGCAGTATTTT. This codes for CASSDGHPDTQYF.

The gene calls are TRBV13 and TRBJ2-2; 13 bases align to TRBD2. CDR1 PRHDT and CDR2 FYEKMQ come from the germline V gene (reference sequence). Trimming removed 2 bases from V and 5 bases from J; junction bases left unmatched: 11. The CDR3 has 19 amino acids. The CDR3 region is CASSLSPGLAGSGTGELFF. In DNA form, the CDR3 reads TGTGCCAGCAGCTTATCTCCGGGACTAGCGGGGTCGGGGACCGGGGAGCTGTTTTTT.

This clone was picked up one time. V usage is TRBV18 and J usage is TRBJ1-5; D is unclear. With 2 bases removed from V and 8 bases from J, the gap between germline ends came to 7 bases. This CDR3 comprises 12 residues. CDR1 is KGHSH, CDR2 LQKENI, per germline. The CDR3 DNA reads as TGTGCCAGCTCACCAGGGAGCGAGCCCCAGCATTTT. Translation gives CASSPGSEPQHF.

The rearrangement links TRBV7-9 to TRBJ2-2; D remains unclear. V lost 5 bases and J 7 bases, leaving 11 bases between the germline ends. The CDR3 spans 13 residues. The germline gives CDR1 SEHNR, CDR2 FQNEAQ (reference sequence). CDR3 DNA: TGTGCCAGCAGCCGCGGTGAGGACGGGGAGCTGTTTTTT. Translation: CASSRGEDGELFF.

This rearrangement joins TRBV6-5 to TRBJ1-1; D gene ambiguous. Trimming shortened V by 8 bases and J by 7 bases, and 17 bases separated the two germline ends. CDR3 length equals 13 residues. CDR1 and CDR2 from the germline V gene are MNHEY and SVGAGI. CDR3 in DNA: TGTGCCAGCGAGAGTCCGTCCCACCTTGAAGCTTTCTTT. This translates into CASESPSHLEAFF.

The J gene is TRBJ1-2, the V gene TRBV30, with 11 positions matching TRBD1. Germline assignment: CDR1 GTSNPN and CDR2 SVGIG (reference sequence). The CDR3 contains 14 residues. Trimming at V came to 5 bases and at J to 8 bases, leaving 10 bases not matched to a gene. The CDR3 DNA follows: TGTGCCTGGTTGTGGACAGGGGGCGCAGGGGGCTACACCTTC. Translation: CAWLWTGGAGGYTF.